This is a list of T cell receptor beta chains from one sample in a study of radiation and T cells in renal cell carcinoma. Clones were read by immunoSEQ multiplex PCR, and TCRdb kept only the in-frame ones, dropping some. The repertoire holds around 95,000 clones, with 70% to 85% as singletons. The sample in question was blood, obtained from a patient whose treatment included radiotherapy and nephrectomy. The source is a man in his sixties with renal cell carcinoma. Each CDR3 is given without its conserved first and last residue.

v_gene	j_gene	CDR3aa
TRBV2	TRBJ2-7	ASSVSQAAEQY
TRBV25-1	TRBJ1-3	ASSDPFSGGSGNTIY
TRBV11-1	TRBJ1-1	ASSLELSTEAF
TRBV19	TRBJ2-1	ASSIGGTSANEQF
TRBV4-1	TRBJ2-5	ASSQEEASVEETQY
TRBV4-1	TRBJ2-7	ASSQPLTGQYEQY
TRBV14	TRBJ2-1	ASSDLTSGYNNEQF
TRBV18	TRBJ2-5	ASNEGTKRSAETQY
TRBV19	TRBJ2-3	ASSIPGIADTQY
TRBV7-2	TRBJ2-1	ASSPRGQSSYNEQF
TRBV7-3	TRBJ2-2	ASSLQAGQNTGELF
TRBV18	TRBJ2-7	ASSPGQGGYYEQY
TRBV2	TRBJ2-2	ASKGLANTGELF
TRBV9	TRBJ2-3	ASSVDLQGDTQY
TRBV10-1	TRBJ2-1	ASSEGGLGDEQF
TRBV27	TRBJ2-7	ASSFSRGAYEQY
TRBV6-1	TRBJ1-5	ASSVGGYNQPQH
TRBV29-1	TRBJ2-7	SVLDSFGEQY
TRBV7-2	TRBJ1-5	ASSSQGTQPQH
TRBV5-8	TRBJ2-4	ASSLSQLRGRVENIQY
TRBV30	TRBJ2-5	AWSPRGSRETQY
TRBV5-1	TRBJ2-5	ASSRVWGGEETQY
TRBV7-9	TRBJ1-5	ASSLGDRANQPQH
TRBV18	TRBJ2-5	ASSPGLQETQY
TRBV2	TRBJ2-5	ASSWPQETQY
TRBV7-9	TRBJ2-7	ASSLEGLPDYEQY
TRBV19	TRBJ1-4	ASTPTKAKEKLF
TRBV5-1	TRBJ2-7	ASSLAAGPYEQY
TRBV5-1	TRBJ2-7	ASSTGQETYEQY
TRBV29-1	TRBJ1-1	SVDWTGQGTEAF
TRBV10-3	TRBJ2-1	AISDTSGGSYNEQF
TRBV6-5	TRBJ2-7	ASSYKVGGALYEQY
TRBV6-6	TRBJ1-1	ASSDSHSEMNTEAF
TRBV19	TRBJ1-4	ASSSAGTGNEKLF
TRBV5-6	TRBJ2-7	ASSFGTGGFEQY
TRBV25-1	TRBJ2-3	ASMTGSTDTQY
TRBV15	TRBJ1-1	ATSRNLKNTEAF
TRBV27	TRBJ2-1	ASSLASGIYNEQF
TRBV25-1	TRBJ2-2	ASREGALVNTGELF
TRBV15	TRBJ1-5	ATSPDREHQPQH
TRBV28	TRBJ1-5	ASSIPQEISNQPQH
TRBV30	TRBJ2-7	AWRYSGISYEQY
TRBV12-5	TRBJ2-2	ASGFRAPGGTGELF
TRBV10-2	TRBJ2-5	ASSDSGRETQY
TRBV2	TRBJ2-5	ASRGQGETQY
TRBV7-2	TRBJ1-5	ASSTQDRGGNQPQH
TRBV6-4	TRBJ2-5	ASSDCAQGTSGNQETQY
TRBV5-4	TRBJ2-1	ASSRQGGTYNEQF